What follows are 14 T cell receptor beta chains derived from one specimen sequenced in a study of cytomegalovirus exposure and HLA in healthy donors. Both 60 Vbeta primers and 13 Jbeta primers went into the PCR. Some clones are missing from TCRdb's copy, which holds only in-frame ones; the method was immunoSEQ multiplex PCR. Here the sample table reports 120,000 to 150,000 clones. Sequenced sample: PBMCs. The receptors were gathered from a woman under 30 in good health and CMV-seronegative.

The V call is TRBV5-1, the J call TRBJ2-1; TRBD2 matches at 15 bases. J was trimmed by 1 base and V by 4 bases; bases with no gene match: 9. This CDR3 is built from 19 residues. CDR1 is SGHRS, CDR2 YFSETQ, per germline. The CDR3 bases are TGCGCCAGCAGCAAGGGACTAGCGGGAGGTATTCTTTCCTACAATGAGCAGTTCTTC. It encodes CASSKGLAGGILSYNEQFF.

This chain links TRBV7-9 with TRBJ1-4; D not resolved. Trimming took off 2 bases at V and 4 bases at J, with 8 bases between the two ends. This CDR3 has 14 residues. Germline V lookup: CDR1 SEHNR, CDR2 FQNEAQ (reference sequence). CDR3 DNA: TGTGCCAGCAGCTTAAACAGCTTTAATGAAAAACTGTTTTTT. As protein: CASSLNSFNEKLFF.

The chain couples TRBV27 to TRBJ2-7; TRBD2 aligns across 12 bases. CDR1 MNHEY and CDR2 SMNVEV come from the germline V gene (reference sequence). V gave up 8 bases and J gave up 2 bases; unmatched junction bases: 25. CDR3 length: 21 residues. This CDR3 reads CASRGWRSDLTSGRITYEQYV. In nucleotides, the CDR3 is TGTGCCAGCCGCGGGTGGAGGTCAGATCTGACTAGCGGGAGAATAACCTACGAGCAGTACGTC.

Here the CDR3 DNA reads TGTGTCACTCGACAGGGAAACGGTGACACTGAAGCTTTCTTT. Translated: CVTRQGNGDTEAFF. The V gene is TRBV6-5, the J gene TRBJ1-1, with TRBD1 matching 7 bases. This CDR3 contains 14 residues. Germline CDR1 MNHEY, CDR2 SVGAGI.

The chain carries TRBV6-6 and TRBJ2-2; D is possibly TRBD1 (5 bases). The CDR3 has 15 residues. CDR1 and CDR2 from the germline V gene are MNHNY and SVGAGI (reference sequence). Deletions cut 6 bases from V and 0 bases from J, with 11 bases between. The CDR3 DNA reads as TGTGCCAGCAGAAAGGGGTCCGCGAACACCGGGGAGCTGTTTTTT. Translated, it gives CASRKGSANTGELFF.

This rearrangement joins TRBV2 to TRBJ2-1; 10 bases match TRBD2. In germline, CDR1 is SNHLY, CDR2 FYNNEI. V gave up 3 bases and J gave up 7 bases; unmatched junction bases: 3. The CDR3 loop spans 14 amino acids. CDR3: CASSEGLAHNEQFF. The CDR3 DNA reads TGTGCCAGCAGTGAGGGACTAGCGCATAATGAGCAGTTCTTC.

The chain recombines TRBV29-1 with TRBJ2-3; unclear D gene. Trimming stripped 1 base from V and 2 bases from J, with 10 bases between. Per germline, CDR1 SQVTM and CDR2 ANQGSEA. This CDR3 contains 14 residues. The CDR3 DNA follows: TGCAGCGTTGAAGGCTTAACAGACACAGATACGCAGTATTTT. Encoded protein: CSVEGLTDTDTQYF.

J is TRBJ1-4 and V is TRBV30, with D perhaps matching TRBD1 (5 bases). The CDR3 runs to 16 residues. Trimming cost V 0 bases and J 4 bases, with 15 bases left between them. CDR1 is GTSNPN, CDR2 SVGIG, per germline (reference sequence). The CDR3 loop is CAWSVPVAGRNEKLFF. Here the CDR3 DNA reads TGTGCCTGGAGTGTACCAGTGGCAGGGCGTAATGAAAAACTGTTTTTT.

This chain uses TRBV2 with TRBJ1-1; TRBD1 agrees at 11 bases. Trimming removed 11 bases from V and 1 base from J; junction bases left unmatched: 3. CDR1 SNHLY and CDR2 FYNNEI come from the germline V gene. The length of the CDR3 is 13 residues. In nucleotides, the CDR3 is TGTGCCGGACAGGGGGCGGAGAACACTGAAGCTTTCTTT. Encoded protein: CAGQGAENTEAFF.

J is TRBJ1-1 and V is TRBV9; possible D gene TRBD1, 6 bases. Germline V gene sequence: CDR1 SGDLS, CDR2 YYNGEE. The V end was cut by 0 bases, the J end by 11 bases, with 14 bases between. The CDR3 extends over 13 amino acids. The DNA of the CDR3 is TGTGCCAGCAGCGTAGCGGGACAAGGGAGTGCTTTCTTT. Amino acid sequence: CASSVAGQGSAFF.

The chain recombines TRBV27 with TRBJ1-1; 9 bases agree with TRBD1. In germline, CDR1 is MNHEY, CDR2 SMNVEV (reference sequence). Germline trimming cut 7 bases from V and 3 bases from J; bases unmatched to any gene: 9. The CDR3 totals 15 residues. CDR3 amino acids: CASIPGQGFHTEAFF. The CDR3 DNA sequence: TGTGCCAGCATTCCCGGACAGGGGTTTCACACTGAAGCTTTCTTT.

CDR3 residues: CASSQREGTGGEKLFF. Here the CDR3 DNA reads TGCGCCAGCAGCCAAAGGGAAGGGACAGGGGGTGAAAAACTGTTTTTT. This sequence joins TRBV4-1 and TRBJ1-4, with 11 bases matching TRBD1. The junction had 6 bases not matched to a gene; V was cut back by 2 bases and J by 7 bases. Germline V gene lookup returns CDR1 MGHRA and CDR2 YSYEKL. CDR3 length: 16 residues.

This chain links TRBV7-3 with TRBJ2-3; the match to TRBD2 covers 8 bases. CDR1 and CDR2 (germline): SGHTA, FQGTGA. This CDR3 is 15 amino acids long. Losses at the gene ends were 3 bases for V and 6 bases for J; bases not matched to a gene: 8. In DNA form, the CDR3 reads TGTGCCAGCAGCTTGACCGGGACTAGACTGGATACGCAGTATTTT. Its translation: CASSLTGTRLDTQYF.

This chain uses TRBV11-2 with TRBJ2-7, with 8 nucleotides matching TRBD2. The length of the CDR3 is 15 residues. In germline, CDR1 is SGHAT, CDR2 FQNNGV. V shed 1 base, J shed 0 bases, and the junction held 2 bases outside the gene matches. This CDR3 reads CASSLAGGSSYEQYF. CDR3 DNA: TGTGCCAGCAGCTTAGCGGGGGGGAGCTCCTACGAGCAGTACTTC. The full variable domain, its missing parts supplied by reference TRBV11-2 and TRBJ2-7, is EAGVAQSPRYKIIEKRQSVAFWCNPISGHATLYWYQQILGQGPKLLIQFQNNGVVDDSQLPKDRFSAERLKGVDSTLKIQPAKLEDSAVYLCASSLAGGSSYEQYFGPGTRLTVT.